Following are 31 T cell receptor beta chains from one sample sequenced in a study of T cell responses to AZD1222 COVID-19 vaccine (dated by TCRdb to about 2021). The library relied on the immunoSEQ multiplex PCR assay. The table was pulled from immuneACCESS by TCRdb, which kept in-frame rearrangements only. Such tables lose some clones; where checked, under half of the loss comes from unresolved V genes, and the rest has no known cause. This sample lists around 100,000 clones; about 87% were detected once. The ten largest clonotypes hold around 4.4% of the sample. The time point label corresponds to: baseline before first vaccination. Taken with the paper, the label for treatment or condition translates to: meningococcal conjugate vaccine given as trial control. Sequenced here: peripheral blood, sampled on day 0 of MenACWY control vaccination. The source of these receptors is an adult in good health.

The chain has TRBV5-6 and TRBJ1-4; D gene uncertain. This CDR3 has 14 residues. Germline V gene lookup returns CDR1 SGHDT and CDR2 YYEEEE. V was pared by 1 base and J by 3 bases, with 7 bases between. The CDR3 region is CASSLWESNEKLFF. DNA of the CDR3: TGTGCCAGCAGCTTGTGGGAGTCTAATGAAAAACTGTTTTTT.

CDR3 amino acids: CASSLNAGGEQFF. Written as DNA, the CDR3 is TGTGCCAGCAGCTTAAATGCCGGGGGTGAGCAGTTCTTC. The rearrangement uses TRBV7-2 and TRBJ2-1, with TRBD2 as a possible D gene (6 bases). The CDR3 is 13 residues long. Trimming took 2 bases from V and 9 from J, leaving 11 bases between them. Germline assignment: CDR1 SGHTA and CDR2 FQGNSA.

This clone was picked up one time. The chain joins TRBV5-1 to TRBJ2-6, with D possibly called TRBD1 or TRBD2 (5 bases each). The CDR3 extends over 17 amino acids. Trimming shortened V by 2 bases and J by 0 bases, and 12 bases separated the two germline ends. Germline-derived CDR1 and CDR2 are SGHRS and YFSETQ. CDR3 loop: CASSLPTGPSGANVLTF. For the CDR3, the DNA is TGCGCCAGCAGCTTACCGACGGGGCCCTCTGGGGCCAACGTCCTGACTTTC.

This clone was detected only once. This chain joins TRBV7-9 and TRBJ2-1, with 11 bases that match TRBD2. After removal of 3 bases from V and 1 base from J, the junction contained 8 bases not matched to a gene. In germline, CDR1 is SEHNR, CDR2 FQNEAQ (reference sequence). This CDR3 region has 18 residues. This CDR3 is CASSFGLAGGNSYNEQFF. In DNA, the CDR3 is TGTGCCAGCAGCTTCGGGCTAGCGGGAGGAAATTCCTACAATGAGCAGTTCTTC.

This clone was picked up one time. The chain combines TRBV9 with TRBJ1-3; TRBD1 might be the D (5 bases). This CDR3 is built from 14 residues. The ends were cut back, 4 bases at V and 3 bases at J, with 11 bases in the middle. Germline values: CDR1 SGDLS, CDR2 YYNGEE. As DNA, the CDR3 is TGTGCCAGCAGCATACAGGATCTTGGAAACACCATATATTTT. Residues: CASSIQDLGNTIYF. The full variable domain, rest sourced from reference TRBV9 and TRBJ1-3, is DSGVTQTPKHLITATGQRVTLRCSPRSGDLSVYWYQQSLDQGLQFLIQYYNGEERAKGNILERFSAQQFPDLHSELNLSSLELGDSALYFCASSIQDLGNTIYFGEGSWLTVV.

This chain links TRBV6-5 with TRBJ1-6; the match to TRBD1 covers 7 bases. Germline V gives CDR1 MNHEY, CDR2 SVGAGI. CDR3 length equals 15 residues. V was pared by 5 bases and J by 6 bases, with 7 bases of the junction left unmatched. CDR3 sequence reads: CASSQGTVTNSPLHF. CDR3 nucleotides: TGTGCCAGCAGTCAGGGGACAGTGACTAATTCACCCCTCCACTTT.

This clone was counted once. The chain uses TRBV9 and TRBJ1-5; D is unresolved. The CDR3 is 14 amino acids. V lost 0 bases to trimming and J lost 5 bases, with 9 bases between them. Per the germline V gene, CDR1 is SGDLS and CDR2 is YYNGEE. The DNA of the CDR3 is TGTGCCAGCAGCGTAGATGGCGGCCATCAGCCCCAGCATTTT. This gives the protein CASSVDGGHQPQHF.

Worth noting for this clone: Other DNA sequences within the sample encode an identical CDR3. The chain has TRBV9 and TRBJ2-3, with 11 bases matching TRBD2. J was trimmed by 3 bases and V by 6 bases; bases with no gene match: 15. CDR1 and CDR2 from the germline V gene are SGDLS and YYNGEE. This CDR3 spans 18 amino acids. CDR3 region: CASTEVAGGPGGTDTQYF. As DNA, the CDR3 is TGTGCCAGCACAGAGGTAGCGGGAGGGCCCGGTGGTACAGATACGCAGTATTTT.

This chain links TRBV7-2 with TRBJ2-7; the match to TRBD2 covers 8 bases. The germline V gene encodes CDR1 SGHTA and CDR2 FQGNSA. The CDR3 is 15 amino acids. The ends lost 1 base at V and 2 bases at J; junction bases unmatched: 4. Written as DNA, the CDR3 is TGTGCCAGCAGCTTAGACCCGGGACTAGCCTACGAGCAGTACTTC. Its protein is CASSLDPGLAYEQYF.

This clone was found a few times. The genes are TRBV6-5 and TRBJ1-1; a possible D gene is TRBD1 (6 bases). Trimming removed 5 bases at V and 11 bases at J, with 15 bases between. This CDR3 comprises 12 residues. Germline V lookup: CDR1 MNHEY, CDR2 SVGAGI. The CDR3 is CASSQQGEEAFF. Here the CDR3 DNA reads TGTGCCAGCAGTCAACAGGGAGAAGAGGCTTTCTTT.

The chain recombines TRBV10-3 with TRBJ2-1; 9 bases map to TRBD1. Looked up from germline, CDR1 is ENHRY and CDR2 is SYGVKD. The CDR3 length is 18 residues. Trimming cost V 6 bases and J 0 bases; bases outside gene matches: 12. CDR3 nucleotides: TGTGCCATCAGGACCGGGACAGGGAACTCCCGCTCCTACAATGAGCAGTTCTTC. This translates into CAIRTGTGNSRSYNEQFF.

The rearrangement uses TRBV10-3 and TRBJ1-1; 7 bases line up with TRBD1. CDR1 is ENHRY and CDR2 is SYGVKD in the germline V gene. Trimming took 9 bases from V and 0 from J; bases not matched to a gene: 4. The CDR3 loop spans 13 amino acids. This CDR3 is CAISGQMNTEAFF. The CDR3 nucleotides are TGTGCCATTTCGGGACAGATGAACACTGAAGCTTTCTTT.

The chain uses TRBV28 and TRBJ1-6, with 7 bases identical to TRBD1. Losses at the gene ends were 6 bases for V and 6 bases for J; bases not matched to a gene: 5. There are 14 residues in the CDR3. CDR1 MDHEN and CDR2 SYDVKM come from the germline V gene. Written as DNA, the CDR3 is TGTGCCAGCAGACTCGGACAGGCTAATTCACCCCTCCACTTT. This gives the protein CASRLGQANSPLHF. Looking up the rest from reference TRBV28 and TRBJ1-6 gives the full variable domain: DVKVTQSSRYLVKRTGEKVFLECVQDMDHENMFWYRQDPGLGLRLIYFSYDVKMKEKGDIPEGYSVSREKKERFSLILESASTNQTSMYLCASRLGQANSPLHFGNGTRLTVT.

The chain has TRBV6-5 and TRBJ1-2; D gene ambiguous. The CDR3 runs to 13 residues. The germline V gene encodes CDR1 MNHEY and CDR2 SVGAGI. Trimming cost V 5 bases and J 4 bases, with 11 bases left between them. The CDR3 sequence: CASSSSGSYGYTF. In DNA, the CDR3 is TGTGCCAGCAGTAGCTCGGGTTCCTATGGCTACACCTTC.

This chain joins TRBV29-1 and TRBJ2-1; TRBD1 aligns across 10 bases. V trimming: 1 base; J trimming: 7 bases; junction bases outside the gene matches: 4. The germline V gene has CDR1 SQVTM and CDR2 ANQGSEA. The CDR3 is made up of 14 amino acids. The CDR3 sequence: CSVEVGQGVNEQFF. The DNA for the CDR3 is TGCAGCGTTGAAGTCGGACAGGGGGTAAATGAGCAGTTCTTC.

The chain is built from TRBV24-1 and TRBJ1-2; D may be TRBD1 (6 bases). This CDR3 is 12 amino acids long. From germline, CDR1 is KGHDR and CDR2 SFDVKD. Trimming took off 6 bases at V and 3 bases at J, with 7 bases between the two ends. This CDR3 reads CATSTGHYGYTF. CDR3 in DNA: TGTGCCACCAGTACAGGGCACTATGGCTACACCTTC.

V gene TRBV6-5 combines with J gene TRBJ1-2, with a tentative D call TRBD1 (5 bases). Germline CDR1 MNHEY, CDR2 SVGAGI. The CDR3 extends over 14 amino acids. Trimming removed 0 bases from V and 7 bases from J, with 12 bases in between. The CDR3 region has the DNA TGTGCCAGCAGTTACTCGAGGCAGGGCGGTGGCTACACCTTC. As protein: CASSYSRQGGGYTF.

The CDR3, as DNA: TGTGCCAGCAGTGACTCCGCCGACAGCACAGATACGCAGTATTTT. This gives the protein CASSDSADSTDTQYF. The chain joins TRBV6-4 to TRBJ2-3; D is undetermined. The CDR3 is made up of 15 amino acids. Trimming took 0 bases from V and 0 from J, leaving 7 bases between them. The germline CDR1 and CDR2 sequences are MRHNA and SNTAGT.

V gene TRBV7-8 combines with J gene TRBJ2-7; a weak D match, TRBD2 (7 bases). Germline V gene data show CDR1 as SGHVS and CDR2 as FQNEAQ. V was clipped by 5 bases and J by 5 bases, with 13 bases between them. This CDR3 has 13 amino acids. The CDR3 loop reads CASSRLGGDEQYF. CDR3 sequence (DNA): TGTGCCAGCAGCCGCTTAGGGGGGGACGAGCAGTACTTC.

The chain couples TRBV19 to TRBJ2-2, with TRBD1 identical over 7 bases. Trimming cost V 9 bases and J 6 bases; bases outside gene matches: 10. Germline-derived CDR1 and CDR2 are LNHDA and SQIVND (reference sequence). The CDR3 has 14 residues. As DNA, the CDR3 is TGTGCCAGCCAGGGGGACAGACCGGCCGGGGAGCTGTTTTTT. It encodes CASQGDRPAGELFF.

V is TRBV4-3 and J is TRBJ1-4, with D perhaps TRBD1 (5 bases). Looked up from germline, CDR1 is LGHNA and CDR2 is YSLEER. Trimming left V 4 bases short and J 8 bases short, with 14 bases between. The CDR3 loop spans 14 amino acids. CDR3 sequence (DNA): TGCGCCAGCAGCCGGGGGAAGGGTGGAGAAAAACTGTTTTTT. It specifies CASSRGKGGEKLFF.

The chain joins TRBV2 to TRBJ2-1; D perhaps matches TRBD2 (6 bases). V shed 7 bases and J shed 6 bases, with 16 bases lying between them. Germline loops: CDR1 SNHLY, CDR2 FYNNEI. This CDR3 comprises 14 residues. The CDR3 DNA sequence: TGTGCCAGCAAGGGGCTAGCCGGGGGCAATGAGCAGTTCTTC. The encoded protein is CASKGLAGGNEQFF. Combining the CDR3 with reference TRBV2 and TRBJ2-1 gives the whole variable domain EPEVTQTPSHQVTQMGQEVILRCVPISNHLYFYWYRQILGQKVEFLVSFYNNEISEKSEIFDDQFSVERPDGSNFTLKIRSTKLEDSAMYFCASKGLAGGNEQFFGPGTRLTVL.

The CDR3 is CASSFTRIYEQYF. The DNA of the CDR3 is TGTGCCAGCAGTTTTACCCGGATCTACGAGCAGTACTTC. The chain links TRBV12-3 or TRBV12-4 to TRBJ2-7; D unclear. The length of the CDR3 is 13 residues. With 3 bases removed from V and 3 bases from J, the gap between germline ends came to 9 bases.

The rearrangement joins TRBV28 to TRBJ1-5; D possibly corresponds to TRBD1 (6 bases). The CDR3 runs 15 residues. The V and J ends lost 1 base and 6 bases respectively, with 13 bases between them. Germline V lookup: CDR1 MDHEN, CDR2 SYDVKM. The CDR3 reads CASSLFWTAVQPQHF. In nucleotides, the CDR3 is TGTGCCAGCAGTTTATTTTGGACAGCTGTTCAGCCCCAGCATTTT.

The chain employs TRBV14 and TRBJ2-3; D possibly corresponds to TRBD1 (6 bases). Germline CDR1 reads SGHDN; CDR2 reads FVKESK. V gave up 4 bases and J gave up 0 bases, with 11 bases separating them. The CDR3 runs 15 residues. The CDR3 region has the DNA TGTGCCAGCAGCCGAGGGACACCTAGCACAGATACGCAGTATTTT. Protein product: CASSRGTPSTDTQYF.

The chain has TRBV2 and TRBJ1-1, with 7 bases lining up with TRBD1. The CDR3 has 15 amino acids. Germline V gives CDR1 SNHLY, CDR2 FYNNEI. V lost 4 bases to trimming and J lost 5 bases; unmatched junction nucleotides: 10. CDR3 loop: CASSGDRRGRTEAFF. The CDR3 DNA reads TGTGCCAGCAGTGGTGATCGTAGGGGGCGAACTGAAGCTTTCTTT.

This rearrangement joins TRBV13 to TRBJ2-6; no firm D call. The CDR3 covers 18 residues. Germline CDR1 is PRHDT and CDR2 is FYEKMQ (reference sequence). Trimming left V 0 bases short and J 1 base short, with 13 bases between. The CDR3 DNA reads TGTGCCAGCAGCTTAGGGACTCCCAGAGAGTCTGGGGCCAACGTCCTGACTTTC. It encodes CASSLGTPRESGANVLTF.

The rearrangement uses TRBV30 and TRBJ1-5; 8 positions match TRBD1. The V gene end was trimmed by 7 bases and the J gene end by 4 bases; junction bases not matched to a gene: 6. The germline V gene encodes CDR1 GTSNPN and CDR2 SVGIG (reference sequence). The CDR3 loop spans 13 amino acids. The DNA of the CDR3 is TGTGCCTTCGGACAGGGTCGGAATCAGCCCCAGCATTTT. The encoded protein is CAFGQGRNQPQHF.

J is TRBJ1-5 and V is TRBV5-1, with D possibly matching TRBD1 (6 bases). This CDR3 region has 14 residues. Trimming shortened V by 4 bases and J by 8 bases, and 16 bases separated the two germline ends. The V gene's germline CDR1 is SGHRS and CDR2 YFSETQ. DNA for the CDR3: TGCGCCAGCAGCCCGGTGGCAGGGGAAGAGCCCCAGCATTTT. Translation: CASSPVAGEEPQHF. Full variable domain (outside the CDR3, taken from reference TRBV5-1 and TRBJ1-5): KAGVTQTPRYLIKTRGQQVTLSCSPISGHRSVSWYQQTPGQGLQFLFEYFSETQRNKGNFPGRFSGRQFSNSRSEMNVSTLELGDSALYLCASSPVAGEEPQHFGDGTRLSIL.

V usage is TRBV6-5 and J usage is TRBJ2-7, with TRBD2 as a possible D gene (6 bases). Trimming removed 8 bases from V and 3 bases from J, with 20 bases in between. The CDR3 has 15 amino acids. Germline V gives CDR1 MNHEY, CDR2 SVGAGI. The CDR3 here is CASGGASVPYYEQYF. Here the CDR3 DNA reads TGTGCCAGCGGAGGGGCTAGCGTTCCCTACTACGAGCAGTACTTC.

The gene calls are TRBV4-3 and TRBJ2-7; D is perhaps TRBD1 (5 bases). CDR1 and CDR2 (germline): LGHNA, YSLEER. The CDR3 contains 18 residues. Trimming removed 0 bases from V and 0 bases from J, with 18 bases in between. The CDR3 region has the DNA TGCGCCAGCAGCCAAGAGGTTCCTCGAACAGGATCCTCCTACGAGCAGTACTTC. Translation gives CASSQEVPRTGSSYEQYF.